This TCR beta chain was obtained from a study of OX40 agonist ivuxolimab in advanced cancers. Background on the study: A male proportion of more than 75% was recorded, with mean age approximately 56 years and range 23 to 79. Partial responses were achieved by three patients, of whom one had hepatocellular carcinoma and two had cutaneous melanoma.

V lost 1 base to trimming and J lost 2 bases, with 7 bases between them. CDR3 length: 14 residues. Per the germline V gene, CDR1 is SGHRS and CDR2 is YFSETQ. Details on this clone: Its antigen is as yet unknown.

Generated by immunoSEQ multiplex PCR, the TCRdb table keeps only in-frame clones and is missing some. Among 65,000 to 70,000 clones listed, 90% were seen once. Study findings and constraints: Some patients without response likewise showed low normalized clonal expansion. Near-lowest levels of clonal expansion characterized partial responders at 0.1-3.0 mg/kg.

The origin of this receptor is an adult with an advanced solid tumor such as melanoma, head and neck, liver or kidney cancer. The chain combines TRBV5-1 with TRBJ1-5; no reliable D call. The specimen comprised CD4+ or CD8+ T cells sorted from blood, sampled in a trial of the OX40 agonist ivuxolimab. In DNA, the CDR3 is TGCGCCAGCAGCTTGAGCGGGGGCAATCAGCCCCAGCATTTT. Translating it yields CASSLSGGNQPQHF.